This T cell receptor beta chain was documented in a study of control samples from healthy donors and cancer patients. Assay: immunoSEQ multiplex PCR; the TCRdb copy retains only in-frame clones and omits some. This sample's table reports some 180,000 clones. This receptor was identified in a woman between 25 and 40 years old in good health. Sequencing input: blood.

The CDR3 reads CASSQSNQGLYVYEQYF. The CDR3 region has the DNA TGTGCCAGCAGCCAAAGTAATCAGGGACTTTACGTCTACGAGCAGTACTTC. This chain uses TRBV3-1 (or the pseudogene TRBV3-2) with TRBJ2-7, with D perhaps matching TRBD2 (6 bases). This CDR3 region has 17 residues. Looked up from germline, CDR1 is LGHDT and CDR2 is YNNKEL (reference sequence). Trimming took 2 bases from V and 3 from J, leaving 20 bases between them.